This T cell receptor (beta chain) was documented in a study of T-cell memory formation after mild COVID-19. TCRdb fed the 5' RACE reads into MiXCR, producing one record per CDR3 protein. The profile covers about 430,000 distinct CDR3 sequences, with around 17% appearing a single time and 20% to 25% taken by the ten largest. On this clonotype itself: Its specificity is unknown.

Study-level results: There was a balanced CD4/CD8 profile in clones contracting day 15 to 85, and later expanders leaned CD4+.

This sequence originates from a young man who had mild COVID-19 (a few samples of this study predate the infection). Cell type and time point are not known. Input material: PBMCs or a T cell subset sorted from them (not recorded which).

The CDR3 sequence is CASSSLPTRRGSPTGETQYF. In DNA form, the CDR3 reads TGTGCCAGCAGCTCCCTCCCAACTAGGCGCGGGAGCCCCACCGGAGAGACCCAGTACTTC. This chain links TRBV7-2 with TRBJ2-5, with 7 bases aligning to TRBD2. The trim removed 4 bases at V and 4 bases at J, leaving 24 bases unmatched. Germline V lookup: CDR1 SGHTA, CDR2 FQGNSA. The CDR3 length is 20 residues.